The 4 T cell receptor beta chains in this list originate from one sample, sequenced in a study of blood T cell repertoires in COVID-19. The assay was immunoSEQ multiplex PCR, and TCRdb's table has in-frame clones only and misses some. Of about 350,000 clones in the sample, approximately 89% are singletons; the top ten hold over 3.5%. The sequenced sample was peripheral blood. The source is a woman between 55 and 75 years old with COVID-19, enrolled during active disease.

This chain uses TRBV5-1 with TRBJ1-1, with D perhaps matching TRBD1 (6 bases). V was shortened by 2 bases and J by 5 bases, with 10 bases between the two germline ends. Germline CDR1 and CDR2: SGHRS and YFSETQ. CDR3 length: 13 amino acids. This CDR3 is CASSFVGTTEAFF. The CDR3, as DNA: TGCGCCAGCAGCTTTGTCGGGACAACTGAAGCTTTCTTT.

The chain couples TRBV6-5 to TRBJ1-6; TRBD1 matches 7 bases. V was clipped by 6 bases and J by 10 bases; unmatched bases: 6. The CDR3 consists of 13 residues. The germline gives CDR1 MNHEY, CDR2 SVGAGI. Here the CDR3 reads CASRPGQHSPLHF. The CDR3 DNA sequence: TGTGCCAGCAGACCGGGACAGCACTCACCCCTCCACTTT.

The chain recombines TRBV5-1 with TRBJ1-1; possible D gene TRBD1, 6 bases. Germline lookup yields CDR1 SGHRS and CDR2 YFSETQ. This CDR3 contains 15 residues. V lost 4 bases and J 4 bases, leaving 17 bases between the germline ends. The CDR3 loop is CASSPIQGLGTEAFF. CDR3 nucleotide sequence: TGCGCCAGCAGCCCAATCCAGGGGTTGGGCACTGAAGCTTTCTTT.

This sequence joins TRBV30 and TRBJ1-4; unclear D gene. Looked up from germline, CDR1 is GTSNPN and CDR2 is SVGIG (reference sequence). The CDR3 consists of 14 residues. Deletions cut 0 bases from V and 5 bases from J, with 10 bases between. Written as DNA, the CDR3 is TGTGCCTGGAGTGTCGATGCGGGAAATGAAAAACTGTTTTTT. Its protein is CAWSVDAGNEKLFF.